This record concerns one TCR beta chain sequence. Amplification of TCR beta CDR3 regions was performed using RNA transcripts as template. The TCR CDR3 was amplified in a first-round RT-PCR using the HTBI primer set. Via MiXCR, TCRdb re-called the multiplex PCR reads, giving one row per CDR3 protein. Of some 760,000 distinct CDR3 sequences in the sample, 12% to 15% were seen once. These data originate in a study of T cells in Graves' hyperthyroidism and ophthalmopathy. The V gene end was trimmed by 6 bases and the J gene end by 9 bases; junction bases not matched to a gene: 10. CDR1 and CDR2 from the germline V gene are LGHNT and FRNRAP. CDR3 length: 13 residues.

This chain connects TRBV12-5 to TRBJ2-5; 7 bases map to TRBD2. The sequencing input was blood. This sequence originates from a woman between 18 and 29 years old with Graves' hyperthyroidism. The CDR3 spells CASGRGEGRPQYF. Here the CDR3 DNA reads TGTGCTAGTGGCCGCGGGGAGGGCCGGCCCCAGTACTTC.